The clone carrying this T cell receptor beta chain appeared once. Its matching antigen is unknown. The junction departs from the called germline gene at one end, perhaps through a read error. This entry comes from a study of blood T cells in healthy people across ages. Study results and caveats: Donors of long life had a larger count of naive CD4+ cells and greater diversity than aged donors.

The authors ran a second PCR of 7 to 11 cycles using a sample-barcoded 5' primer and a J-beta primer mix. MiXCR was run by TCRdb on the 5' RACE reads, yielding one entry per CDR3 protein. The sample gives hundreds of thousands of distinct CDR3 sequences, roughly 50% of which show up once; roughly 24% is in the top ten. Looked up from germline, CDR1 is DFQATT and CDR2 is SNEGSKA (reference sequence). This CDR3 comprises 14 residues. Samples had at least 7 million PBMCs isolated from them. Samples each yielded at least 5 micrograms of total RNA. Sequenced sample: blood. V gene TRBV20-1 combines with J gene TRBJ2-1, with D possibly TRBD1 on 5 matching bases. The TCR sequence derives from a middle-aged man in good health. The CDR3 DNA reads TGCAGTGCCGAGAGACCAGGGTCCCCCAATAAGCAGTTCTTC. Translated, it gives CSAERPGSPNKQFF.